The 29 T cell receptor beta chains below come from one sample, sequenced in a study of T-cell reconstitution after alpha-beta-depleted transplantation in children listed by TCRdb under 2016. The library was made by PCR. TCRdb lists the instrument as Illumina HiSeq 2500. Molecular barcoding was employed in the preparation of TCR libraries, with unique molecular identifiers being used to normalize TCRbeta repertoire quantification. Using fastp at Q25 and MiXCR, TCRdb reprocessed the public reads and kept productive beta chains. Entries that share a CDR3 protein sequence are merged under the most common genes and DNA. This sample is represented by more than 550,000 distinct CDR3 sequences; roughly 10% of them were singletons. Roughly 4% of the sample comes from the top ten. The sequencing used PBMCs from the stem cell graft donor, collected from the stem cell graft. The receptors shown here come from a human donor who donated a stem cell graft to a child with acute myeloid leukemia.

Many counts were recorded for this clonotype. The rearrangement links TRBV29-1 to TRBJ2-1; TRBD2 agrees at 14 bases. This CDR3 is built from 20 residues. Germline V gene data show CDR1 as SQVTM and CDR2 as ANQGSEA. V was pared by 4 bases and J by 0 bases, with 14 bases of the junction left unmatched. The CDR3 is CSVAGAGTSGSINSYNEQFF. The CDR3 region has the DNA TGCAGCGTTGCCGGAGCCGGGACTAGCGGGAGTATTAACTCCTACAATGAGCAGTTCTTC.

This clonotype was counted many times. The V gene is TRBV25-1, the J gene TRBJ2-1, with TRBD2 matching over 9 bases. The V and J ends lost 4 bases and 8 bases, in that order; junction bases with no gene match: 9. CDR1 MGHDK and CDR2 SYGVNS come from the germline V gene. This CDR3 has 15 amino acids. The CDR3 here is CASSAHIAGVDEQFF. CDR3 coding DNA: TGTGCCAGCAGTGCCCATATAGCGGGAGTAGATGAGCAGTTCTTC.

This clonotype was seen ten or more times. This chain connects TRBV7-9 to TRBJ2-7; weak D call: TRBD2 (6 bases). Germline V gene lookup returns CDR1 SEHNR and CDR2 FQNEAQ (reference sequence). The CDR3 is made up of 17 amino acids. The V end lost 4 bases, the J end lost 4 bases, and 23 bases lay between the germline ends. The CDR3 reads CASSSEWGLDHQYEQYF. For the CDR3, the DNA is TGTGCCAGCAGCTCTGAGTGGGGACTGGACCATCAATACGAGCAGTACTTC.

The chain combines TRBV30 with TRBJ2-1, with 8 bases lining up with TRBD2. The V and J ends lost 8 bases and 10 bases, in that order; junction bases with no gene match: 7. Per the germline V gene, CDR1 is GTSNPN and CDR2 is SVGIG (reference sequence). This CDR3 spans 11 amino acids. CDR3 residues: CAGLAGQEQFF. The CDR3 DNA reads as TGTGCCGGTCTAGCGGGCCAGGAGCAGTTCTTC.

This clonotype has only a few counts. The chain employs TRBV11-2 and TRBJ2-3; D may be TRBD1 (6 bases). Trimming took 4 bases from V and 2 from J, leaving 10 bases between them. The CDR3 contains 14 residues. CDR1 and CDR2 (germline): SGHAT, FQNNGV. CDR3 residues: CASSSQGLTDTQYF. For the CDR3, the DNA is TGTGCCAGCAGCTCGCAGGGGCTCACAGATACGCAGTATTTT.

This clonotype was recorded many times. The genes are TRBV6-1 and TRBJ2-1; 14 bases line up with TRBD2. The CDR3 runs to 15 residues. The ends lost 4 bases at V and 10 bases at J; junction bases unmatched: 6. The germline gives CDR1 MNHNS, CDR2 SASEGT. This CDR3 is CASSATSGRAYEQFF. In DNA, the CDR3 is TGTGCCAGCAGTGCGACTAGCGGGAGGGCCTACGAGCAGTTCTTC.

The table lists this clonotype with many counts. The V gene is TRBV20-1, the J gene TRBJ2-2; D unresolved. V gave up 0 bases and J gave up 1 base, with 9 bases separating them. The CDR3 has 15 residues. Germline V lookup: CDR1 DFQATT, CDR2 SNEGSKA (reference sequence). CDR3: CSARDWWGNTGELFF. The CDR3 DNA follows: TGCAGTGCTAGAGATTGGTGGGGGAACACCGGGGAGCTGTTTTTT.

This clonotype was recorded at least ten times. The chain links TRBV5-1 to TRBJ1-2, with TRBD1 as a possible D gene (5 bases). Germline V gene lookup returns CDR1 SGHRS and CDR2 YFSETQ. V lost 4 bases and J 4 bases, leaving 14 bases between the germline ends. The CDR3 spans 14 residues. The CDR3 DNA reads TGCGCCAGCAGCGAGCAGGGAGGGAGCTATGGCTACACCTTC. Translated, it gives CASSEQGGSYGYTF.

This sequence joins TRBV27 and TRBJ1-1; 9 bases map to TRBD1. The V segment lost 3 bases and the J segment 1 base; nucleotides outside the gene matches: 18. In germline, CDR1 is MNHEY, CDR2 SMNVEV (reference sequence). CDR3 length: 20 residues. The CDR3 reads CASSFLYRGPANEKNTEAFF. The DNA of the CDR3 is TGTGCCAGCAGTTTCCTGTACAGGGGGCCCGCGAATGAGAAGAACACTGAAGCTTTCTTT.

V and J are TRBV6-2 or TRBV6-3 and TRBJ2-7, with D uncertain. With 5 bases removed from V and 2 bases from J, the gap between germline ends came to 13 bases. The germline V gene has CDR1 MNHEY and CDR2 SVGEGT. The CDR3 totals 14 residues. This CDR3 reads CASSRTGITYEQYF. The CDR3, as DNA: TGTGCCAGCAGTAGGACGGGTATCACCTACGAGCAGTACTTC.

This sequence joins TRBV5-6 and TRBJ2-6; no clear D gene. The CDR3 is 15 residues long. V was pared by 1 base and J by 0 bases, with 5 bases between. From germline, CDR1 is SGHDT and CDR2 YYEEEE. In DNA form, the CDR3 reads TGTGCCAGCAGCTTGCGATTCTCTGGGGCCAACGTCCTGACTTTC. It yields the protein CASSLRFSGANVLTF. Using reference TRBV5-6 and TRBJ2-6 for the parts outside the CDR3, the full variable domain is DAGVTQSPTHLIKTRGQQVTLRCSPKSGHDTVSWYQQALGQGPQFIFQYYEEEERQRGNFPDRFSGHQFPNYSSELNVNALLLGDSALYLCASSLRFSGANVLTFGAGSRLTVL.

V and J are TRBV18 and TRBJ1-2; unclear D gene. There are 14 residues in the CDR3. The V gene lost 3 bases and the J gene lost 8 bases, with 16 bases spanning the gap. Per germline, CDR1 KGHSH and CDR2 LQKENI. DNA for the CDR3: TGTGCCAGCTCACCCGAGGACGGCAGGAAGGGCTACACCTTC. Translating gives CASSPEDGRKGYTF. Using reference TRBV18 and TRBJ1-2 for the parts outside the CDR3, the full variable domain is NAGVMQNPRHLVRRRGQEARLRCSPMKGHSHVYWYRQLPEEGLKFMVYLQKENIIDESGMPKERFSAEFPKEGPSILRIQQVVRGDSAAYFCASSPEDGRKGYTFGSGTRLTVV.

This clonotype turned up a few times. The chain joins TRBV29-1 to TRBJ2-6; no clear D. Germline CDR1 is SQVTM and CDR2 is ANQGSEA. This CDR3 is built from 13 residues. V lost 3 bases to trimming and J lost 2 bases, with 5 bases between them. The CDR3 is CSVDTTGANVLTF. The CDR3 DNA is TGCAGCGTTGACACAACTGGGGCCAACGTCCTGACTTTC.

This clonotype was recorded at least ten times. The rearrangement links TRBV20-1 to TRBJ2-2; 8 nucleotides align to TRBD2. The V gene end was trimmed by 1 base and the J gene end by 6 bases; junction bases not matched to a gene: 10. CDR3 length: 16 amino acids. The germline CDR1 and CDR2 sequences are DFQATT and SNEGSKA (reference sequence). The CDR3 sequence is CSARVGGRRQSGELFF. CDR3 DNA: TGCAGTGCTAGAGTCGGCGGGAGGAGACAGTCCGGGGAGCTGTTTTTT.

This clonotype appeared a few times. The chain is built from TRBV28 and TRBJ2-2; no reliable D call. The CDR3 spans 12 residues. V lost 6 bases to trimming and J lost 5 bases, with 7 bases between them. CDR1 and CDR2 (germline): MDHEN, SYDVKM. The CDR3 sequence is CASRPATGELFF. CDR3 DNA: TGTGCCAGCAGACCAGCGACCGGGGAGCTGTTTTTT. The full variable domain, rest sourced from reference TRBV28 and TRBJ2-2, is DVKVTQSSRYLVKRTGEKVFLECVQDMDHENMFWYRQDPGLGLRLIYFSYDVKMKEKGDIPEGYSVSREKKERFSLILESASTNQTSMYLCASRPATGELFFGEGSRLTVL.

J is TRBJ2-1 and V is TRBV30, with D hard to call. Trimming shortened V by 3 bases and J by 6 bases, and 21 bases separated the two germline ends. Germline V CDR1 and CDR2: GTSNPN, SVGIG (reference sequence). The CDR3 is 16 residues long. In nucleotides, the CDR3 is TGTGCCTGGAGCTCATGGGGTAGGGCAGGTATCAATGAGCAGTTCTTC. This gives the protein CAWSSWGRAGINEQFF.

The sample holds many counts of this clonotype. The genes are TRBV20-1 and TRBJ2-1; the match to TRBD2 covers 8 bases. Germline V gene lookup returns CDR1 DFQATT and CDR2 SNEGSKA (reference sequence). Unmatched junction bases numbered 8, after V lost 4 bases and J lost 6 bases. The CDR3 spans 14 residues. CDR3 residues: CSATRPGGSNEQFF. CDR3 in DNA: TGCAGTGCTACCAGACCGGGAGGGAGCAATGAGCAGTTCTTC.

This clonotype was observed a few times. The chain employs TRBV10-3 and TRBJ2-7; TRBD1 is a possible D gene (7 bases). CDR1 and CDR2 (germline): ENHRY, SYGVKD. V shed 0 bases and J shed 5 bases, with 14 bases lying between them. This CDR3 is built from 15 residues. The CDR3 sequence is CAISESGQGGHEQYF. As DNA, the CDR3 is TGTGCCATCAGTGAGTCGGGGCAGGGGGGTCACGAGCAGTACTTC.

This clonotype was picked up many times. The chain has TRBV20-1 and TRBJ1-4, with D unresolved. This CDR3 has 13 residues. The V end was cut by 6 bases, the J end by 5 bases, with 13 bases between. Per germline, CDR1 DFQATT and CDR2 SNEGSKA (reference sequence). The CDR3 DNA sequence: TGCAGTGCCGGCCCACAGTTAAATGAAAAACTGTTTTTT. Translating gives CSAGPQLNEKLFF.

The chain couples TRBV28 to TRBJ2-5, with D unresolved. The CDR3 spans 10 residues. The V and J ends lost 6 bases and 7 bases respectively, with 6 bases between them. Germline V gene data show CDR1 as MDHEN and CDR2 as SYDVKM. The CDR3 region has the DNA TGTGCCAGCAGATCTGGGACCCAGTACTTC. It is translated as CASRSGTQYF.

The chain joins TRBV27 to TRBJ2-7; the match to TRBD1 covers 7 bases. The CDR3 runs to 14 residues. Unmatched junction bases numbered 2, after V lost 2 bases and J lost 1 base. Germline CDR1 MNHEY, CDR2 SMNVEV (reference sequence). DNA of the CDR3: TGTGCCAGCAGTTTACTGGGACAGTCCTACGAGCAGTACTTC. It translates to CASSLLGQSYEQYF.

This clonotype was counted only a few times. This chain connects TRBV30 to TRBJ2-7; no clear D. The germline CDR1 and CDR2 sequences are GTSNPN and SVGIG (reference sequence). Trimming stripped 2 bases from V and 7 bases from J, with 9 bases between. The CDR3 extends over 11 amino acids. The CDR3 loop reads CAWSLLREQYF. The CDR3 nucleotides are TGTGCCTGGAGTCTGCTGCGGGAGCAGTACTTC.

This clonotype was recorded many times. V gene TRBV16 combines with J gene TRBJ2-2; no clear D. Germline V gene sequence: CDR1 KGHSY, CDR2 FQNENV. V was clipped by 3 bases and J by 0 bases, with 11 bases between them. This CDR3 is built from 16 residues. The CDR3 DNA is TGTGCCAGCAGCCAGGTGGGCGTATCGAACACCGGGGAGCTGTTTTTT. It yields the protein CASSQVGVSNTGELFF.

This clonotype has more than one count but fewer than ten. The chain carries TRBV6-2 or TRBV6-3 and TRBJ2-7; TRBD2 matches 12 bases. V lost 7 bases and J lost 0; bases outside the gene matches: 7. The germline CDR1 and CDR2 sequences are MNHEY and SVGEGT. There are 16 residues in the CDR3. CDR3 sequence: CASTPLAGGFSYEQYF. The CDR3 DNA sequence: TGTGCCAGCACTCCCCTAGCGGGAGGGTTCTCCTACGAGCAGTACTTC.

This chain connects TRBV4-3 to TRBJ2-7; D is ambiguous. The CDR3 runs to 16 residues. Germline values: CDR1 LGHNA, CDR2 YSLEER. Trimming pared 3 bases from V and 0 bases from J, leaving 15 bases between. CDR3 coding DNA: TGCGCCAGCAGCCAGACCCTGGGCCAGAGCTCCTACGAGCAGTACTTC. Translating it yields CASSQTLGQSSYEQYF.

The sample holds many counts of this clonotype. The chain is built from TRBV27 and TRBJ2-1, with 8 bases aligning to TRBD2. There are 15 residues in the CDR3. CDR1 is MNHEY and CDR2 is SMNVEV in the germline V gene (reference sequence). V shed 6 bases and J 4 bases; nucleotides not matched to a gene: 8. The CDR3 loop is CASSLSGGPYNEQFF. The CDR3 region has the DNA TGTGCCAGCAGCCTCAGCGGGGGACCTTACAATGAGCAGTTCTTC.

V and J are TRBV28 and TRBJ1-5; no clear D. Germline V gene data show CDR1 as MDHEN and CDR2 as SYDVKM. The CDR3 has 12 amino acids. V was shortened by 5 bases and J by 12 bases, with 14 bases between the two germline ends. CDR3 protein: CASSLAAAGQHF. Here the CDR3 DNA reads TGTGCCAGCAGTCTAGCCGCGGCAGGCCAGCATTTT.

This chain uses TRBV7-2 with TRBJ1-1; D may be TRBD1 (5 bases). This CDR3 has 15 amino acids. V was cut by 1 base and J by 8 bases, with 17 bases left in between. CDR1 SGHTA and CDR2 FQGNSA come from the germline V gene. In DNA, the CDR3 is TGTGCCAGCAGCTTAGTCGTTTTCGGGGCAAGAGAAGCTTTCTTT. Translation gives CASSLVVFGAREAFF.

This chain joins TRBV28 and TRBJ2-1; 9 bases align to TRBD1. This CDR3 comprises 16 residues. The germline CDR1 and CDR2 sequences are MDHEN and SYDVKM. V lost 5 bases and J lost 7; bases outside the gene matches: 12. The CDR3 region has the DNA TGTGCCAGCAGTCCCCGGGGACAGGGAAATGAGAATGAGCAGTTCTTC. It encodes CASSPRGQGNENEQFF.